The 11 T cell receptor beta chains below come from one sample, sequenced in a study of glioma-infiltrating T cells. Amplification of TCR alpha and beta CDR3 regions from RNA used iRepertoire nested multiplex PCR. TCRdb used MiXCR to reprocess the multiplex PCR reads, holding one entry per CDR3 protein. The table records about 44,000 distinct CDR3 sequences, approximately 20% of them present only once. The sequencing input was glioma tissue, nonneoplastic brain tissue, or PBMCs (not recorded which). These receptors were taken from a human donor with low-grade glioma or glioblastoma, undergoing nonglioma brain surgery, or in good health (not recorded which).

At least ten counts were recorded for this clonotype. V usage is TRBV20-1 and J usage is TRBJ2-1; a weak D match, TRBD2 (6 bases). The CDR3 length is 10 residues. Germline lookup yields CDR1 DFQATT and CDR2 SNEGSKA (reference sequence). The CDR3 region is CSPGGNEQFF. Here the CDR3 DNA reads TGCAGCCCTGGGGGGAATGAGCAGTTCTTC.

This clonotype was found many times. The J gene is TRBJ2-3, the V gene TRBV12-3 or TRBV12-4; perhaps TRBD2 as D (5 bases). Trimming took 6 bases from V and 3 from J, leaving 16 bases between them. This CDR3 comprises 15 residues. The CDR3 region has the DNA TGTGCCAGCAGACTAGGTTCCTCTGGGACAGATACGCAGTATTTT. As protein: CASRLGSSGTDTQYF.

This clonotype was seen repeatedly, ten times or more. The genes are TRBV4-1 and TRBJ2-7; no definite D call. Trimming left V 0 bases short and J 6 bases short, with 12 bases between. The V gene's germline CDR1 is MGHRA and CDR2 YSYEKL. There are 14 residues in the CDR3. The CDR3 nucleotides are TGCGCCAGCAGCCAAGATGTGACCGCGACCGAGCAGTACTTC. Translated, it gives CASSQDVTATEQYF.

This clonotype has a count of ten or more. The chain recombines TRBV20-1 with TRBJ1-2; 9 nucleotides agree with TRBD1. The CDR3 consists of 14 residues. From germline, CDR1 is DFQATT and CDR2 SNEGSKA (reference sequence). Trimming took 5 bases from V and 6 from J; bases not matched to a gene: 10. CDR3 in amino acids: CSAPSRTGVHGYTF. CDR3 coding DNA: TGCAGTGCTCCGTCGCGGACAGGGGTACATGGCTACACCTTC.

This clonotype was counted at least ten times. J is TRBJ2-1 and V is TRBV7-9, with TRBD1 identical over 9 bases. With V trimmed by 6 bases and J by 15 bases, 15 bases remained unmatched. The V gene's germline CDR1 is SEHNR and CDR2 FQNEAQ (reference sequence). The CDR3 spans 14 residues. The CDR3 loop is CASSPGQGIREAFF. The CDR3 DNA sequence: TGTGCCAGCAGTCCGGGACAGGGTATCCGAGAGGCGTTCTTC.

Ten or more counts support this clonotype. The chain is built from TRBV7-7 and TRBJ2-1; 11 bases agree with TRBD1. J was trimmed by 9 bases and V by 3 bases; bases with no gene match: 4. Looked up from germline, CDR1 is SSHAT and CDR2 is FNYEAQ (reference sequence). The CDR3 is made up of 14 amino acids. CDR3 bases: TGTGCCAGCAGCTTGGGACAGGGGGAGGGTGAGCAGTTCTTC. Residues: CASSLGQGEGEQFF.

This clonotype was seen repeatedly, ten times or more. The CDR3 DNA follows: TGCAGTGCCCCGAGCAGGGACCAGCCCCAGCATTTT. It encodes CSAPSRDQPQHF. The chain recombines TRBV20-1 with TRBJ1-5, with D possibly matching TRBD1 (5 bases). This CDR3 has 12 amino acids. CDR1 DFQATT and CDR2 SNEGSKA come from the germline V gene (reference sequence). V was pared by 6 bases and J by 7 bases, with 13 bases between.

This clonotype was counted ten times or more. This chain joins TRBV2 and TRBJ1-2, with D unclear. This CDR3 has 14 amino acids. Germline CDR1 and CDR2: SNHLY and FYNNEI. Trimming shortened V by 6 bases and J by 3 bases, and 14 bases separated the two germline ends. CDR3 nucleotide sequence: TGTGCCAGCAGGGCGTTCGGAGGATACTATGGCTACACCTTC. This codes for CASRAFGGYYGYTF.

The table lists this clonotype with many counts. V and J are TRBV2 and TRBJ2-3; D not resolved. Germline V lookup: CDR1 SNHLY, CDR2 FYNNEI. CDR3 length equals 13 residues. V was pared by 8 bases and J by 4 bases, with 13 bases between. The CDR3, as DNA: TGTGCCAGCCCTGGCGGTAGTTCAGATACGCAGTATTTT. Protein sequence: CASPGGSSDTQYF.

This clonotype has a count of ten or more. The chain employs TRBV20-1 and TRBJ1-2; 7 bases are a match to TRBD1. The CDR3 runs to 12 residues. With 6 bases clipped from V and 1 base from J, the junction kept 2 bases outside the gene matches. From germline, CDR1 is DFQATT and CDR2 SNEGSKA (reference sequence). The CDR3 region has the DNA TGCAGTGCGCGGGACAGTAACTATGGCTACACCTTC. The encoded protein is CSARDSNYGYTF.

The sample holds many counts of this clonotype. The chain links TRBV6-1 to TRBJ2-3; D assignment may be TRBD1 or TRBD2 (6 bases each). There are 13 residues in the CDR3. With 5 bases removed from V and 6 bases from J, the gap between germline ends came to 12 bases. Germline V gives CDR1 MNHNS, CDR2 SASEGT. CDR3 in DNA: TGTGCCAGCAGTTTACAGGGAGGTGATACGCAGTATTTT. Protein: CASSLQGGDTQYF.